This TCR beta chain was retrieved from a study of post-analysis software for immune sequencing data. Study-level information: The disease courses spanned relapsing-remitting, secondary progressive and progressive-relapsing forms of multiple sclerosis. The study, taken as a whole, reports: Versus controls, multiple sclerosis patients showed significantly lower diversity (normalized Chao1). F measure showed strong co-clustering of same-batch samples. In patients, about 5 TRBV segments were more frequent than in controls, with TRBV5-6, TRBV5-1 and TRBV20-1 among them.

The CDR3 length is 15 residues. V was clipped by 2 bases and J by 0 bases, with 10 bases between them. Germline V CDR1 and CDR2: DFQATT, SNEGSKA (reference sequence). A note on this clonotype: Its antigen is undetermined.

Unique molecular identifiers were present in the TCR beta cDNA libraries. Starting from about 0.98 to 11 million T cells, the study yielded hundreds of thousands of cDNA molecules. TCRdb passed the PCR reads through MiXCR, listing each CDR3 protein once. Among 180,000 or so distinct CDR3 sequences listed, 29% were seen once. The chain is built from TRBV20-1 and TRBJ2-2; possible D gene TRBD2, 6 bases. The clonotype comes from a girl aged 2-17 years with multiple sclerosis. The sequencing sample was made of blood. As DNA, the CDR3 is TGCAGTGCTAGAAGGGCGGGACCGAACACCGGGGAGCTGTTTTTT. This codes for CSARRAGPNTGELFF.